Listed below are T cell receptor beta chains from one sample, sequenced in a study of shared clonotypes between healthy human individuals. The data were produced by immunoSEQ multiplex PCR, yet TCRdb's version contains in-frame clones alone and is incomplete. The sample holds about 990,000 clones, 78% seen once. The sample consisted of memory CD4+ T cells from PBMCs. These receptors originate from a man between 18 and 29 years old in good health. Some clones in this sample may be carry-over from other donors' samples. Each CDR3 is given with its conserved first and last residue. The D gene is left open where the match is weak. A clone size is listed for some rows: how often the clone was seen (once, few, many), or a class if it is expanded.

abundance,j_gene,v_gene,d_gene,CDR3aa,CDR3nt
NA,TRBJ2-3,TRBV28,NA,CASSQPSGESTDTQYF,TGTGCCAGCAGTCAACCGTCGGGGGAAAGCACAGATACGCAGTATTTT
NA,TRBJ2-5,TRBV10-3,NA,CAISEPSQGFQETQYF,TGTGCCATCAGTGAGCCCAGTCAGGGGTTCCAAGAGACCCAGTACTTC
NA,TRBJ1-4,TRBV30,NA,CAWSKDSHEKLFF,TGTGCCTGGAGTAAAGACAGTCATGAAAAACTGTTTTTT
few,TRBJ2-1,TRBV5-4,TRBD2,CASSLERTSGSYNEQFF,TGTGCCAGCAGCTTGGAACGGACTAGCGGTTCCTACAATGAGCAGTTCTTC
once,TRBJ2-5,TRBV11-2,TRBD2,CASSSVRLAGQETQYF,TGTGCCAGCAGCTCCGTACGACTAGCGGGACAAGAGACCCAGTACTTC
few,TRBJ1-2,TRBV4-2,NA,CASSRAGTNNYGYTF,TGTGCCAGCAGCCGGGCCGGGACCAACAACTATGGCTACACCTTC
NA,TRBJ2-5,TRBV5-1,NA,CASSPGTVRGQETQYF,TGCGCCAGCAGCCCGGGGACGGTGAGGGGCCAAGAGACCCAGTACTTC
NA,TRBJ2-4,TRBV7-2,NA,CASSPGTAKNIQYF,TGTGCCAGCAGCCCCGGGACAGCCAAAAACATTCAGTACTTC
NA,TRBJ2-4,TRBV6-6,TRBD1,CASRSGQGAVDIQYF,TGTGCCAGCAGATCCGGACAGGGGGCGGTCGACATTCAGTACTTC
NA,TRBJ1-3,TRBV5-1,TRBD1,CASSGQGLGNTIYF,TGCGCCAGCAGCGGACAGGGGTTAGGAAACACCATATATTTT
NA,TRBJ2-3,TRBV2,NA,CASSEARLQSPLGTQYF,TGTGCCAGCAGTGAAGCGCGCCTACAATCCCCGTTGGGTACGCAGTATTTT
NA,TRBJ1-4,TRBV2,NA,CASSRGGAYEKLFF,TGTGCCAGCAGTCGCGGCGGGGCTTATGAAAAACTGTTTTTT
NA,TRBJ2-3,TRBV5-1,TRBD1,CASSLGQAADTQYF,TGCGCCAGCAGCCTAGGACAGGCCGCAGATACGCAGTATTTT
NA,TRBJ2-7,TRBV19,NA,CASSKSDRGYEQYF,TGTGCCAGTAGTAAGTCAGATCGGGGATACGAGCAGTACTTC
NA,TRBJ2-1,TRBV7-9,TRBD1,CASSPRTGAPPSSYNEQFF,TGTGCCAGCAGCCCCCGGACAGGGGCCCCCCCGAGCTCCTACAATGAGCAGTTCTTC
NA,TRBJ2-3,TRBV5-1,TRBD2,CASSSTTSQYTDTQYF,TGCGCCAGCAGCTCCACGACTAGCCAATACACAGATACGCAGTATTTT
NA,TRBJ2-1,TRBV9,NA,CASSVESASQRRNEQFF,TGTGCCAGCAGCGTAGAGTCGGCTAGCCAACGTAGAAATGAGCAGTTCTTC
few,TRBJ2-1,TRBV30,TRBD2,CAWLRDYPGGNEQFF,TGTGCCTGGTTACGGGACTACCCCGGGGGCAATGAGCAGTTCTTC
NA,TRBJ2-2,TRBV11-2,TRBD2,CASSFPRGGTGELFF,TGTGCCAGCAGTTTTCCCCGGGGGGGCACCGGGGAGCTGTTTTTT
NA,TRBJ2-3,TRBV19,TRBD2,CASSRLAGFTDTQYF,TGTGCCAGTAGTCGCCTAGCGGGGTTCACAGATACGCAGTATTTT
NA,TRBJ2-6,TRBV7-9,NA,CASSPSGDGANVLTF,TGTGCCAGCAGCCCCTCAGGGGACGGGGCCAACGTCCTGACTTTC
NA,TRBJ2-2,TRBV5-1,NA,CASSLGDSYTGELFF,TGCGCCAGCAGCTTGGGAGACAGTTACACCGGGGAGCTGTTTTTT
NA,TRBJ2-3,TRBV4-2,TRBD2,CASSQEPTSVYGTQYF,TGTGCCAGCAGCCAAGAGCCGACTAGCGTTTATGGTACGCAGTATTTT
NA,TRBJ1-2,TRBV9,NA,CASSVELEREDGYTF,TGTGCCAGCAGCGTAGAGTTGGAGAGGGAAGATGGCTACACCTTC
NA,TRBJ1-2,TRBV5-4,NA,CASSLDRNRGYTF,TGTGCCAGCAGCTTGGACAGGAACAGGGGCTACACCTTC
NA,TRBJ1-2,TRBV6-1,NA,CASSPRDPGGYGYTF,TGTGCCAGCAGTCCCCGGGACCCCGGAGGCTATGGCTACACCTTC
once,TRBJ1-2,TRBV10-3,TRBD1,CAISDRDRGGYTF,TGTGCCATCAGTGACCGGGACAGGGGAGGCTACACCTTC
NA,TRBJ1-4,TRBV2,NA,CASNRPNEKLFF,TGTGCCAGCAACAGGCCGAATGAAAAACTGTTTTTT
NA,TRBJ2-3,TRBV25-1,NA,CASRDTVTGSTDTQYF,TGTGCCAGCAGGGACACGGTGACGGGAAGCACAGATACGCAGTATTTT
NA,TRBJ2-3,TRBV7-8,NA,CASSSLGGRDTQYF,TGTGCCAGCAGCTCTCTAGGGGGAAGAGATACGCAGTATTTT